Listed below are T cell receptor beta chains from one sample, sequenced in a study of cytomegalovirus exposure and HLA in healthy donors. Libraries were prepared by immunoSEQ multiplex PCR; TCRdb keeps only in-frame clonotypes and omits some of them. The sample lists some 120,000 clones; 81% were seen once. Sequenced sample: PBMCs. The receptors here all came from a woman in her thirties or forties in good health and CMV-seronegative. Both conserved end residues are part of each CDR3. The order of the fields is V gene, D gene, clone size, J gene, CDR3 DNA, CDR3 protein. A D gene is named only where the DNA matches it firmly. Size values are once, few and many counts, or a class for expanded clones, and some rows have none.

v_call: TRBV4-1
d_call: TRBD1
clone_size: -
j_call: TRBJ2-7
cdr3_nt: TGCGCCAGCAGCCAACTCTTCGTACGGACAGGAAGATCCTACGAGCAGTACTTC
cdr3_aa: CASSQLFVRTGRSYEQYF

v_call: TRBV5-1
d_call: -
clone_size: -
j_call: TRBJ2-6
cdr3_nt: TGCGCCAGCAGCCCGGACACTAACTCTGGGGCCAACGTCCTGACTTTC
cdr3_aa: CASSPDTNSGANVLTF

v_call: TRBV11-2
d_call: -
clone_size: once
j_call: TRBJ2-2
cdr3_nt: TGTGCCAGCAGCTTAATGGGAGTCGGGGAGCTGTTTTTT
cdr3_aa: CASSLMGVGELFF

v_call: TRBV2
d_call: TRBD1
clone_size: -
j_call: TRBJ2-3
cdr3_nt: TGTGCCAGCGCGGCACAGGGGACAGATACGCAGTATTTT
cdr3_aa: CASAAQGTDTQYF

v_call: TRBV6-5
d_call: -
clone_size: few
j_call: TRBJ1-1
cdr3_nt: TGTGCCAGCAGTTACTCAACGGGGAGGAGCACTGAAGCTTTCTTT
cdr3_aa: CASSYSTGRSTEAFF

v_call: TRBV7-6
d_call: TRBD2
clone_size: -
j_call: TRBJ2-1
cdr3_nt: TGTGCCAGCAGCCTGAGGAGCGTCGGGGCGGGGGGGGGTGGTGAGCAGTTCTTC
cdr3_aa: CASSLRSVGAGGGGEQFF

v_call: TRBV5-4
d_call: -
clone_size: -
j_call: TRBJ2-1
cdr3_nt: TGTGCCAGCAGCTTGGGACTCGCGAGGCCCAATGAGCAGTTCTTC
cdr3_aa: CASSLGLARPNEQFF

v_call: TRBV25-1
d_call: TRBD1
clone_size: -
j_call: TRBJ2-1
cdr3_nt: TGTGCCAGCAGGGTGACAGGGGTAGGTTTCAATGAGCAGTTCTTC
cdr3_aa: CASRVTGVGFNEQFF

v_call: TRBV15
d_call: -
clone_size: -
j_call: TRBJ2-5
cdr3_nt: TGTGCCACCAGCGGGAGGCGAGGGGTGGGGGAGACCCAGTACTTC
cdr3_aa: CATSGRRGVGETQYF

v_call: TRBV4-1
d_call: TRBD1
clone_size: -
j_call: TRBJ2-7
cdr3_nt: TGCGCCAGCAGCCAAGACAGGGGGTACGAGCAGTACTTC
cdr3_aa: CASSQDRGYEQYF

v_call: TRBV7-2
d_call: -
clone_size: -
j_call: TRBJ2-5
cdr3_nt: TGTGCCAGCAGCTTAGGGCGGGGAAGGGGCCTCAAAGAGACCCAGTACTTC
cdr3_aa: CASSLGRGRGLKETQYF

v_call: TRBV29-1
d_call: -
clone_size: -
j_call: TRBJ1-1
cdr3_nt: TGCAGCGCCGAGACAGCTAAGAACACTGAAGCTTTCTTT
cdr3_aa: CSAETAKNTEAFF

v_call: TRBV19
d_call: -
clone_size: -
j_call: TRBJ1-1
cdr3_nt: TGTGCCAGTAGTATACGGGGGGAAGCTTTCTTT
cdr3_aa: CASSIRGEAFF

v_call: TRBV19
d_call: TRBD1
clone_size: -
j_call: TRBJ2-7
cdr3_nt: TGTGCCAGTAGTTCCAGGGGGACAGGCTACGAGCAGTACTTC
cdr3_aa: CASSSRGTGYEQYF

v_call: TRBV23-1
d_call: TRBD1
clone_size: -
j_call: TRBJ1-3
cdr3_nt: TGCGCCAGCAGTCATTATTTCGCGGGACAGGGCCCCTCTGGAAACACCATATATTTT
cdr3_aa: CASSHYFAGQGPSGNTIYF

v_call: TRBV6-6
d_call: -
clone_size: -
j_call: TRBJ2-7
cdr3_nt: TGTGCCAGGCACAGGGTGGACGAGCAGTACTTC
cdr3_aa: CARHRVDEQYF

v_call: TRBV5-1
d_call: -
clone_size: -
j_call: TRBJ2-5
cdr3_nt: TGCGCCAGCAGCGTTGGAGGGACCCAAGAGACCCAGTACTTC
cdr3_aa: CASSVGGTQETQYF

v_call: TRBV6-1
d_call: -
clone_size: -
j_call: TRBJ2-1
cdr3_nt: TGTGCCGCGCTGGAGGTAGGCTCCTACAATGAGCAGTTCTTC
cdr3_aa: CAALEVGSYNEQFF

v_call: TRBV5-1
d_call: TRBD2
clone_size: -
j_call: TRBJ2-5
cdr3_nt: TGCGCCAGCAGCTTGGGGACTAGCGGGAATAGAGAGACCCAGTACTTC
cdr3_aa: CASSLGTSGNRETQYF

v_call: TRBV11-3
d_call: -
clone_size: -
j_call: TRBJ2-1
cdr3_nt: TGTGCCAGCAGCTCGGGGGGCTCCTTCAATGAGCAGTTCTTC
cdr3_aa: CASSSGGSFNEQFF

v_call: TRBV7-2
d_call: TRBD1
clone_size: -
j_call: TRBJ1-2
cdr3_nt: TGTGCCAGCAGCTTAGGTCTCCCTCGGGACAGAGAATTC
cdr3_aa: CASSLGLPRDREF

v_call: TRBV27
d_call: TRBD1
clone_size: -
j_call: TRBJ2-7
cdr3_nt: TGTGCCAGCAGGACACCAGGGGGTCCGCAGTACTTC
cdr3_aa: CASRTPGGPQYF

v_call: TRBV6-6
d_call: TRBD1
clone_size: -
j_call: TRBJ1-2
cdr3_nt: TGTGCCAGCAGTTATTTAGGACAGGCTAACTATGGCTACACCTTC
cdr3_aa: CASSYLGQANYGYTF

v_call: TRBV15
d_call: -
clone_size: -
j_call: TRBJ2-5
cdr3_nt: TGTGCCACCAGCAGAGTGATCGGGGATCGGGAGACCCAGTACTTC
cdr3_aa: CATSRVIGDRETQYF

v_call: TRBV14
d_call: -
clone_size: once
j_call: TRBJ2-1
cdr3_nt: TGTGCCAGCAGCCAGGACAGATTCAATGAGCAGTTCTTC
cdr3_aa: CASSQDRFNEQFF

v_call: TRBV9
d_call: TRBD2
clone_size: -
j_call: TRBJ2-1
cdr3_nt: TGTGCCAGCAGCTCAAGCGGGAGCTCCTACAATGAGCAGTTCTTC
cdr3_aa: CASSSSGSSYNEQFF

v_call: TRBV4-1
d_call: TRBD2
clone_size: -
j_call: TRBJ2-7
cdr3_nt: TGCGCCAGCAGCCAAGTGGGGCTAGCGGCCTACGAGCAGTACTTC
cdr3_aa: CASSQVGLAAYEQYF

v_call: TRBV6-1
d_call: -
clone_size: -
j_call: TRBJ2-1
cdr3_nt: TGTGCCAGCAGTTACAGCAATGAGCAGTTCTTC
cdr3_aa: CASSYSNEQFF

v_call: TRBV4-1
d_call: TRBD2
clone_size: -
j_call: TRBJ2-7
cdr3_nt: TGCGCCAGCAGCCAAGACCCCGGCGGGGGTGCACGAGAGCAGTACTTC
cdr3_aa: CASSQDPGGGAREQYF

v_call: TRBV9
d_call: TRBD2
clone_size: once
j_call: TRBJ2-3
cdr3_nt: TGTGCCAGCAGCTCCGGGACTAGCGGCACAGATACGCAGTATTTT
cdr3_aa: CASSSGTSGTDTQYF

v_call: TRBV7-8
d_call: -
clone_size: -
j_call: TRBJ1-2
cdr3_nt: TGTGCCAGCAGCTTAGCCTCGGTTCTTCGTGGCACCTTC
cdr3_aa: CASSLASVLRGTF

v_call: TRBV27
d_call: -
clone_size: -
j_call: TRBJ2-2
cdr3_nt: TGTGCCAGCAGTCCACCTCAAACGGTTTCCACCGGGGAGCTGTTTTTT
cdr3_aa: CASSPPQTVSTGELFF

v_call: TRBV5-1
d_call: -
clone_size: -
j_call: TRBJ1-2
cdr3_nt: TGCGCCAGTTCCGAGCCCGGCTATGGCTACACCTTC
cdr3_aa: CASSEPGYGYTF

v_call: TRBV5-1
d_call: TRBD1
clone_size: -
j_call: TRBJ1-4
cdr3_nt: TGCGCCAGCAGCCCCAGCGGACAGGGGGCGAGGATTGAAAAACTGTTTTTT
cdr3_aa: CASSPSGQGARIEKLFF

v_call: TRBV6-6
d_call: TRBD1
clone_size: -
j_call: TRBJ1-2
cdr3_nt: TGTGCCAGCAGATCAGGACAGGGGGCGGTCTATGGCTACACCTTC
cdr3_aa: CASRSGQGAVYGYTF

v_call: TRBV7-2
d_call: TRBD1
clone_size: -
j_call: TRBJ1-2
cdr3_nt: TGTGCCAGCAGCTCCGGGACAGCGTACTATGGCTACACCTTC
cdr3_aa: CASSSGTAYYGYTF

v_call: TRBV6-6
d_call: TRBD1
clone_size: few
j_call: TRBJ2-7
cdr3_nt: TGTGCCAGCAGTGACAGGGGCCACGAGCAGTACTTC
cdr3_aa: CASSDRGHEQYF

v_call: TRBV5-1
d_call: TRBD1
clone_size: few
j_call: TRBJ1-1
cdr3_nt: TGCGCCAGCAGCTCGGACAGGGGGCGGAACACTGAAGCTTTCTTT
cdr3_aa: CASSSDRGRNTEAFF

v_call: TRBV30
d_call: -
clone_size: -
j_call: TRBJ1-6
cdr3_nt: TGTGCCTGGAGGTTCGACTCCTCCTATAATTCACCCCTCCACTTT
cdr3_aa: CAWRFDSSYNSPLHF

v_call: TRBV19
d_call: -
clone_size: -
j_call: TRBJ2-7
cdr3_nt: TGTGCCAGTAGTCGAGGTCTCCTGTCTAGATACGAGCAGTACTTC
cdr3_aa: CASSRGLLSRYEQYF

v_call: TRBV15
d_call: TRBD2
clone_size: -
j_call: TRBJ2-7
cdr3_nt: TGTGCCACCAGCAGAGATGTGGGGGGGACCTACGAGCAGTACTTC
cdr3_aa: CATSRDVGGTYEQYF

v_call: TRBV19
d_call: -
clone_size: -
j_call: TRBJ2-1
cdr3_nt: TGTGCCAGTAGTTCCAGTCTGGGCCTCCACAATGAGCAGTTCTTC
cdr3_aa: CASSSSLGLHNEQFF

v_call: TRBV11-2
d_call: -
clone_size: -
j_call: TRBJ1-1
cdr3_nt: TGTGCCAGCAGCTTAGCCGAGGGGGTCGGAGCTTTCTTT
cdr3_aa: CASSLAEGVGAFF

v_call: TRBV28
d_call: -
clone_size: -
j_call: TRBJ2-2
cdr3_nt: TGTGCCAGCCAGACAGCTTACACCGGGGAGCTGTTTTTT
cdr3_aa: CASQTAYTGELFF

v_call: TRBV29-1
d_call: -
clone_size: -
j_call: TRBJ1-1
cdr3_nt: TGCAGCGTTGAGCGAAGACAGAACACTGAAGCTTTCTTT
cdr3_aa: CSVERRQNTEAFF

v_call: TRBV6-5
d_call: TRBD2
clone_size: -
j_call: TRBJ2-7
cdr3_nt: TGTGCCAGCAGTTACGATCACGGGGGGGGCGAGCAGTACTTC
cdr3_aa: CASSYDHGGGEQYF

v_call: TRBV4-1
d_call: TRBD2
clone_size: -
j_call: TRBJ2-1
cdr3_nt: TGCGCCAGCAGCCAAGACTCTAGCGGGGGAGACAATGAGCAGTTCTTC
cdr3_aa: CASSQDSSGGDNEQFF